This T cell receptor (beta chain) was observed in a study of T cell responses to AZD1222 COVID-19 vaccine. Remarks on this clone: Its antigen is still unknown.

Looked up from germline, CDR1 is MNHEY and CDR2 is SMNVEV (reference sequence). This CDR3 has 11 residues. The V and J ends lost 7 bases and 4 bases respectively, with 4 bases between them. Study results and caveats: Along spike, vaccine-associated CD4 TCRs were found throughout, with dominance at 160-218 and 743-854. Baseline seropositivity characterized only six AZD1222 recipients.

Here immunoSEQ multiplex PCR was the method, and the copy in TCRdb shows in-frame clones only, minus some. The sample shows fewer than 150,000 clones, 70% to 90% of them seen only once. The gene calls are TRBV27 and TRBJ2-2, with D hard to call. The sequence was obtained from an adult in good health. The sample here was peripheral blood, taken on day 0 of AZD1222 vaccination. The CDR3 nucleotides read TGTGCCAGCAAAAGCACCGGGGAGCTGTTTTTT. Translated: CASKSTGELFF.